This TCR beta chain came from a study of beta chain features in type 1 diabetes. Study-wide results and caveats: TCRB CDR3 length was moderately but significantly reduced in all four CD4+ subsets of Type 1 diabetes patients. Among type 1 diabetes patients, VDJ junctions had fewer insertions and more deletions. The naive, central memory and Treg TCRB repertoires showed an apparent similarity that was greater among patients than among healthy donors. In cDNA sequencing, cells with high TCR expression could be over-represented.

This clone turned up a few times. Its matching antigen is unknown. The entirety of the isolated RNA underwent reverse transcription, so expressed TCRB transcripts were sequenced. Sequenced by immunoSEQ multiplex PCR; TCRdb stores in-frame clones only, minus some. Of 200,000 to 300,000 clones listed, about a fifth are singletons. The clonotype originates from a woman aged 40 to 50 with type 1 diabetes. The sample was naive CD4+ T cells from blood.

This CDR3 reads CSAVLRREANYGYTF. CDR3 bases: TGCAGCGCCGTCCTACGCAGGGAAGCTAACTATGGCTACACCTTC. The rearrangement links TRBV29-1 to TRBJ1-2; the D gene is possibly TRBD1 (5 bases). The V end lost 7 bases, the J end lost 0 bases, and 18 bases lay between the germline ends. Germline V gives CDR1 SQVTM, CDR2 ANQGSEA. The CDR3 sequence is 15 residues long.